What follows are 24 T cell receptor beta chains derived from one specimen sequenced in a study of T cell responses to AZD1222 COVID-19 vaccine. Sequenced by immunoSEQ multiplex PCR; TCRdb stores in-frame clones only, minus some. Among around 120,000 clones listed, 80% to 90% were seen once. The sequenced sample was peripheral blood, obtained on day 0 of AZD1222 vaccination. These receptor sequences come from an adult in good health.

The chain carries TRBV18 and TRBJ1-1; 7 bases map to TRBD1. The germline V gene has CDR1 KGHSH and CDR2 LQKENI. The ends lost 3 bases at V and 8 bases at J; junction bases unmatched: 3. This CDR3 spans 12 amino acids. The CDR3 sequence is CASSPDREEAFF. CDR3 DNA sequence: TGTGCCAGCTCACCCGACAGGGAGGAAGCTTTCTTT.

The chain employs TRBV12-5 and TRBJ1-1, with 7 bases fitting TRBD1. Germline CDR1 is LGHNT and CDR2 is FRNRAP. J was trimmed by 11 bases and V by 6 bases; bases with no gene match: 9. This CDR3 has 12 amino acids. CDR3: CASGGRTGLAFF. CDR3 DNA sequence: TGTGCTAGTGGGGGGAGGACAGGCTTGGCTTTCTTT.

This clone was observed once. V and J are TRBV19 and TRBJ2-5; 11 bases line up with TRBD1. V gave up 5 bases and J gave up 3 bases; unmatched junction bases: 2. The CDR3 contains 14 residues. CDR1 is LNHDA and CDR2 is SQIVND in the germline V gene (reference sequence). The CDR3 DNA reads TGTGCCAGTAGTTTGGGACAGGGGGAAGAGACCCAGTACTTC. Translation: CASSLGQGEETQYF.

This clone has only a few counts. The chain couples TRBV5-1 to TRBJ1-5; 7 bases line up with TRBD1. The germline V gene encodes CDR1 SGHRS and CDR2 YFSETQ. J was trimmed by 3 bases and V by 5 bases; bases with no gene match: 8. This CDR3 has 15 residues. The DNA of the CDR3 is TGCGCCAGCAGACCCCGGGACAGTTCCAATCAGCCCCAGCATTTT. Protein product: CASRPRDSSNQPQHF.

The chain combines TRBV7-8 with TRBJ2-7; either TRBD1 or TRBD2 may fit D (5 bases each). CDR1 SGHVS and CDR2 FQNEAQ come from the germline V gene. This CDR3 has 14 residues. The V gene lost 5 bases and the J gene lost 2 bases, with 13 bases spanning the gap. CDR3 sequence reads: CASSIREGAYEQYF. CDR3 DNA sequence: TGTGCCAGCAGCATCCGGGAAGGGGCCTACGAGCAGTACTTC.

This clone was seen more than once but under ten times. CDR3 nucleotides: TGTGCCAGCAGTCCCGACGGGGCCTATGGCTACACCTTC. Its protein is CASSPDGAYGYTF. The V call is TRBV12-3 or TRBV12-4, the J call TRBJ1-2, with D perhaps matching TRBD1 (5 bases). The CDR3 contains 13 residues. With 5 bases removed from V and 4 bases from J, the gap between germline ends came to 11 bases.

A note on this clone: A much larger clone is a single base away; this may be a read error. The same CDR3 arises from other DNA sequences in this sample as well. In DNA, the CDR3 is TGTGCCAGCAGCCAAGGGGGCTCCTACAATGAGCAGTTCTTC. This codes for CASSQGGSYNEQFF. The gene calls are TRBV3-1 (or the pseudogene TRBV3-2) and TRBJ2-1; D gene ambiguous. Germline V gene sequence: CDR1 LGHDT, CDR2 YNNKEL (reference sequence). The CDR3 is made up of 14 amino acids. Trimming cost V 1 base and J 0 bases, with 4 bases left between them.

V is TRBV5-3 and J is TRBJ1-6; D is unclear. TRBV5-3 is filed as an ORF, its function uncertain. V lost 4 bases and J 7 bases, leaving 30 bases between the germline ends. The length of the CDR3 is 20 residues. This chain's CDR3 is CARSPRLVSYQAESNSPLHF. The CDR3 region has the DNA TGTGCCAGAAGCCCACGTTTGGTTTCGTACCAGGCGGAGAGCAATTCACCCCTCCACTTT.

The rearrangement links TRBV20-1 to TRBJ1-5; no clear D gene. This CDR3 spans 12 amino acids. Trimming took off 5 bases at V and 1 base at J, with 6 bases between the two ends. Germline V gene lookup returns CDR1 DFQATT and CDR2 SNEGSKA (reference sequence). This chain's CDR3 is CSACGSNQPQHF. In nucleotides, the CDR3 is TGCAGTGCTTGTGGGAGCAATCAGCCCCAGCATTTT.

This rearrangement joins TRBV28 to TRBJ2-2, with 11 bases matching TRBD1. This CDR3 comprises 17 residues. J gave up 6 bases and V 4 bases, and 10 bases lay outside the gene matches. CDR1 is MDHEN, CDR2 SYDVKM, per germline. The CDR3 region is CASSSPGTGGRAGELFF. The CDR3 DNA reads as TGTGCCAGCAGTTCCCCCGGGACAGGGGGGAGGGCCGGGGAGCTGTTTTTT.

This chain joins TRBV2 and TRBJ1-1; 7 nucleotides match TRBD1. Germline V gene data show CDR1 as SNHLY and CDR2 as FYNNEI. This CDR3 region has 14 residues. V was pared by 5 bases and J by 5 bases, with 8 bases of the junction left unmatched. The CDR3 bases are TGTGCCAGCAGTAAGGGGCAGGGGGAGACTGAAGCTTTCTTT. Translating gives CASSKGQGETEAFF.

V gene TRBV18 combines with J gene TRBJ1-2; D might be TRBD1 (6 bases). In germline, CDR1 is KGHSH, CDR2 LQKENI. V was clipped by 3 bases and J by 2 bases, with 13 bases between them. The CDR3 extends over 15 amino acids. The CDR3 reads CASSPGGIDNYGYTF. The CDR3 DNA reads as TGTGCCAGCTCACCCGGGGGCATTGACAACTATGGCTACACCTTC.

CDR3 in amino acids: CASSPGQGKNTEAFF. The CDR3 coding sequence is TGTGCCAGCAGCCCAGGACAGGGAAAGAACACTGAAGCTTTCTTT. The V and J genes are TRBV5-6 and TRBJ1-1; TRBD1 matches 8 bases. The CDR3 is 15 residues long. In germline, CDR1 is SGHDT, CDR2 YYEEEE. J lost 1 base, V lost 4 bases, and 6 bases had no gene match. Filled out from reference TRBV5-6 and TRBJ1-1, the complete variable domain reads DAGVTQSPTHLIKTRGQQVTLRCSPKSGHDTVSWYQQALGQGPQFIFQYYEEEERQRGNFPDRFSGHQFPNYSSELNVNALLLGDSALYLCASSPGQGKNTEAFFGQGTRLTVV.

The chain links TRBV5-4 to TRBJ1-2; a possible D gene is TRBD1 (5 bases). The V and J ends lost 6 bases and 5 bases respectively, with 14 bases between them. This CDR3 has 13 residues. The germline V gene encodes CDR1 SGHNT and CDR2 YYREEE (reference sequence). As DNA, the CDR3 is TGTGCCAGCACCCCACGGGGGAGTTATGGCTACACCTTC. This sequence encodes CASTPRGSYGYTF.

V gene TRBV10-1 combines with J gene TRBJ1-3, with D maybe TRBD1 (5 bases). V shed 9 bases and J shed 4 bases, with 13 bases lying between them. From germline, CDR1 is WNHNN and CDR2 SYGVQD (reference sequence). This CDR3 spans 13 amino acids. DNA of the CDR3: TGCGCCAGGGGGGAGAGAGGAGGAAACACCATATATTTT. Translation: CARGERGGNTIYF.

J is TRBJ1-1 and V is TRBV29-1; 7 bases fit TRBD1. The V gene end was trimmed by 4 bases and the J gene end by 5 bases; junction bases not matched to a gene: 10. This CDR3 contains 14 residues. Germline V gene data show CDR1 as SQVTM and CDR2 as ANQGSEA. The CDR3 is CSVGLRQGLTEAFF. The CDR3 nucleotides read TGCAGCGTTGGACTTCGACAGGGACTGACTGAAGCTTTCTTT.

The chain links TRBV28 to TRBJ1-2; 11 nucleotides line up with TRBD1. This CDR3 has 15 amino acids. Germline assignment: CDR1 MDHEN and CDR2 SYDVKM. V lost 3 bases and J lost 4; bases outside the gene matches: 4. The CDR3 DNA reads as TGTGCCAGCAGTTTGGGGGGGACAGGGGGCTATGGCTACACCTTC. This encodes CASSLGGTGGYGYTF.

V gene TRBV19 combines with J gene TRBJ1-5, with 9 bases matching TRBD1. Germline CDR1 reads LNHDA; CDR2 reads SQIVND (reference sequence). V was clipped by 10 bases and J by 6 bases; unmatched bases: 13. CDR3 length: 15 residues. The CDR3 spells CATDGGGQGGQPQHF. The CDR3 bases are TGTGCCACCGATGGTGGGGGACAGGGCGGTCAGCCCCAGCATTTT.

This clone showed up just once. The chain carries TRBV2 and TRBJ1-2; maybe TRBD1 (6 bases). V gave up 0 bases and J gave up 4 bases, with 12 bases separating them. Germline CDR1 is SNHLY and CDR2 is FYNNEI. The CDR3 has 15 residues. This CDR3 is CASSEATTGFYGYTF. CDR3 DNA sequence: TGTGCCAGCAGTGAAGCGACGACAGGCTTCTATGGCTACACCTTC.

This chain joins TRBV9 and TRBJ1-3; D unresolved. V shed 5 bases and J shed 1 base, with 7 bases lying between them. The CDR3 spans 13 residues. Germline V gene lookup returns CDR1 SGDLS and CDR2 YYNGEE. Written as DNA, the CDR3 is TGTGCCAGCAGGGCCCCGTCTGGAAACACCATATATTTT. Encoded protein: CASRAPSGNTIYF.

V gene TRBV9 combines with J gene TRBJ1-6; perhaps TRBD1 as D (6 bases). From germline, CDR1 is SGDLS and CDR2 YYNGEE. The V end lost 8 bases, the J end lost 7 bases, and 13 bases lay between the germline ends. CDR3 size: 13 residues. The CDR3 nucleotides are TGTGCCAGGGAACAGGGTCGGAATTCACCCCTCCACTTT. This sequence encodes CAREQGRNSPLHF.

The J gene is TRBJ2-2, the V gene TRBV30, with TRBD2 as a possible D gene (6 bases). Germline V gene data show CDR1 as GTSNPN and CDR2 as SVGIG (reference sequence). Trimming removed 0 bases from V and 5 bases from J, with 10 bases in between. This CDR3 contains 14 residues. The CDR3, as DNA: TGTGCCTGGAGTGTACAGGCGGGAACCGGGGAGCTGTTTTTT. Protein: CAWSVQAGTGELFF.

This clone appeared once. The chain has TRBV28 and TRBJ2-7, with D possibly matching TRBD1 (5 bases). This CDR3 contains 14 residues. Deletions cut 6 bases from V and 0 bases from J, with 12 bases between. Germline assignment: CDR1 MDHEN and CDR2 SYDVKM. The CDR3 DNA reads TGTGCCAGCAGAAGGCAGGGCGACTCCTACGAGCAGTACTTC. Protein product: CASRRQGDSYEQYF.

This rearrangement joins TRBV28 to TRBJ1-5; D is perhaps TRBD1 (5 bases). V was shortened by 7 bases and J by 3 bases, with 22 bases between the two germline ends. This CDR3 has 17 residues. Germline assignment: CDR1 MDHEN and CDR2 SYDVKM. The CDR3 loop is CASKSSRDGRLNQPQHF. The CDR3 DNA follows: TGTGCCAGCAAAAGCTCCCGGGACGGAAGACTCAATCAGCCCCAGCATTTT.